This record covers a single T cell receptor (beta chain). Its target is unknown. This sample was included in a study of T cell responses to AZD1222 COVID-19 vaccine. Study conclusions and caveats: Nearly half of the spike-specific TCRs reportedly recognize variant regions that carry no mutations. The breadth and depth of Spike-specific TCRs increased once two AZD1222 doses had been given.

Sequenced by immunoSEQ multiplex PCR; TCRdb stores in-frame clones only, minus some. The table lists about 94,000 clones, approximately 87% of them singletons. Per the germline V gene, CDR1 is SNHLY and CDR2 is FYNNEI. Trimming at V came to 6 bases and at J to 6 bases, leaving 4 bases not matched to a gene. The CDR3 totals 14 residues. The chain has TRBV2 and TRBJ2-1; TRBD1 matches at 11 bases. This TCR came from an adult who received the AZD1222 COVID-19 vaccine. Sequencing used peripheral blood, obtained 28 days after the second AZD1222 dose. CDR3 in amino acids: CASSRDRGSNEQFF. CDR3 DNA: TGTGCCAGCAGCCGGGACAGGGGGAGCAATGAGCAGTTCTTC.